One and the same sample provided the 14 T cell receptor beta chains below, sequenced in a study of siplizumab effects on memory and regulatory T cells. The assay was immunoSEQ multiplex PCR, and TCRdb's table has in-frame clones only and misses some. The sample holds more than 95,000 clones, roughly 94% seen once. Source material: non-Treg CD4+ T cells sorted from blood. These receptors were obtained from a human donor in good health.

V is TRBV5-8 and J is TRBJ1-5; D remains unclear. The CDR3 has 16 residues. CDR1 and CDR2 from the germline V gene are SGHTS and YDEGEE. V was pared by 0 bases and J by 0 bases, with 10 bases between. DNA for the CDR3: TGTGCCAGCAGCTTGGGAGGTACACTTAGCAATCAGCCCCAGCATTTT. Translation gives CASSLGGTLSNQPQHF. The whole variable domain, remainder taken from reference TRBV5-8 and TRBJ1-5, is EAGVTQSPTHLIKTRGQQATLRCSPISGHTSVYWYQQALGLGLQFLLWYDEGEERNRGNFPPRFSGRQFPNYSSELNVNALELEDSALYLCASSLGGTLSNQPQHFGDGTRLSIL.

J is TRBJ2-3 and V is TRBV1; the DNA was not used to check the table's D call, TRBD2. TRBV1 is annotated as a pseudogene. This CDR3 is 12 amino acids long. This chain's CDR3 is CTSRSEEDTQYF. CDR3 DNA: TGCACCAGCCGATCTGAGGAGGATACGCAGTATTTT.

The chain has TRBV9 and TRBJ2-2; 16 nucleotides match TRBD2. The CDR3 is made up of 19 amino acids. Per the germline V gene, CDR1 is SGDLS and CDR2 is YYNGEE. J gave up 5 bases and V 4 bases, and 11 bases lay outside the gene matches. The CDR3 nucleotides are TGTGCCAGCAGCCCCCATGGGACTAGCGGGAGGGCTGGGACCGGGGAGCTGTTTTTT. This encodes CASSPHGTSGRAGTGELFF.

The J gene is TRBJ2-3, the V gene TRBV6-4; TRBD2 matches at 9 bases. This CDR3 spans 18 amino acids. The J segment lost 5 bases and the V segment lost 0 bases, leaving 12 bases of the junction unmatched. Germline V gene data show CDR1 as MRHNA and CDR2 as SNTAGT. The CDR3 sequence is CASSDSRGQGLALDTQYF. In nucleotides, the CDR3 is TGTGCCAGCAGTGACTCCCGCGGGCAGGGACTAGCATTAGATACGCAGTATTTT.

DNA for the CDR3: TGTGCCAGTAGACGGACCCGGGGTGGCTATGGCTACACCTTC. This translates into CASRRTRGGYGYTF. This chain joins TRBV19 and TRBJ1-2; D uncertain. Germline values: CDR1 LNHDA, CDR2 SQIVND (reference sequence). CDR3 length: 14 residues. Between the trimmed V and J ends, which lost 6 bases and 4 bases, there was a span of 15 bases. Together with reference TRBV19 and TRBJ1-2, the CDR3 gives the full variable domain: DGGITQSPKYLFRKEGQNVTLSCEQNLNHDAMYWYRQDPGQGLRLIYYSQIVNDFQKGDIAEGYSVSREKKESFPLTVTSAQKNPTAFYLCASRRTRGGYGYTFGSGTRLTVV.

The CDR3 sequence: CASSMFPGGTGANVLTF. The CDR3 coding sequence is TGTGCCAGTAGTATGTTTCCGGGGGGAACTGGGGCCAACGTCCTGACTTTC. The V call is TRBV19, the J call TRBJ2-6, with 7 bases matching TRBD2. This CDR3 contains 17 residues. The germline V gene has CDR1 LNHDA and CDR2 SQIVND (reference sequence). J was trimmed by 2 bases and V by 3 bases; bases with no gene match: 7.

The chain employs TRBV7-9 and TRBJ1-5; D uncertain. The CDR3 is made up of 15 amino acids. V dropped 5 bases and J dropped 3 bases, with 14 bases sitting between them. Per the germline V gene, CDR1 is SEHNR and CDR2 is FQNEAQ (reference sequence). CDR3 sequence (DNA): TGTGCCAGCAGCAGCATCGGTGGAGTCAATCAGCCCCAGCATTTT. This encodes CASSSIGGVNQPQHF.

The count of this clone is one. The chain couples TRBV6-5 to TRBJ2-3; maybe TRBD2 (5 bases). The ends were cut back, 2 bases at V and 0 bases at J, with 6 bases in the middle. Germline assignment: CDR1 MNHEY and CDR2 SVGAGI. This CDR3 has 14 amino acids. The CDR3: CASSYRESTDTQYF. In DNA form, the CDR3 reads TGTGCCAGCAGTTACAGGGAGAGCACAGATACGCAGTATTTT.

CDR3 loop: CASSRRTSSAGGYTF. The CDR3, as DNA: TGTGCCAGCAGCCGACGGACTTCTTCCGCTGGGGGCTACACCTTC. The rearrangement uses TRBV2 and TRBJ1-2, with D unclear. CDR1 and CDR2 (germline): SNHLY, FYNNEI. The CDR3 extends over 15 amino acids. V shed 6 bases and J shed 8 bases, with 22 bases lying between them.

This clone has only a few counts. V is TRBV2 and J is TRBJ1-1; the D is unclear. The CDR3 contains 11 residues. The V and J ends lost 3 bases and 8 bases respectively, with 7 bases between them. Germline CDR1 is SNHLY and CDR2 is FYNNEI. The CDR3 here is CASSDRREAFF. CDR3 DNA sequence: TGTGCCAGCAGTGATCGTAGGGAAGCTTTCTTT.

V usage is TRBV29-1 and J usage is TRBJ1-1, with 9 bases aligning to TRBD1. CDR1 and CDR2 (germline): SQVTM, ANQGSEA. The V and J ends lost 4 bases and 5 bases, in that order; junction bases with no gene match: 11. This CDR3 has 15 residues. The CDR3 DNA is TGCAGCGTTGGGGACACAGGGGGCAAACGAACTGAAGCTTTCTTT. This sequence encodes CSVGDTGGKRTEAFF. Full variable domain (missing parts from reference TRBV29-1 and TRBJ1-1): SAVISQKPSRDICQRGTSLTIQCQVDSQVTMMFWYRQQPGQSLTLIATANQGSEATYESGFVIDKFPISRPNLTFSTLTVSNMSPEDSSIYLCSVGDTGGKRTEAFFGQGTRLTVV.

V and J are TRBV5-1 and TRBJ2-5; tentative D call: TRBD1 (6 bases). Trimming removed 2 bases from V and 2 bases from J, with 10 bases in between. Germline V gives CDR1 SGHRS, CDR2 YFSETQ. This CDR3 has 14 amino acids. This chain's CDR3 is CASSLGDTQETQYF. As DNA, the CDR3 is TGCGCCAGCAGCTTAGGGGACACACAAGAGACCCAGTACTTC.

CDR3 sequence (DNA): TGTGCCAGCAGCCAGGACCCGGGATCCTACAATGAGCAGTTCTTC. It yields the protein CASSQDPGSYNEQFF. The rearrangement joins TRBV11-3 to TRBJ2-1, with a tentative D call TRBD2 (5 bases). This CDR3 has 15 residues. Germline CDR1 SGHNT, CDR2 YENEEA. Trimming shortened V by 5 bases and J by 1 base, and 12 bases separated the two germline ends.

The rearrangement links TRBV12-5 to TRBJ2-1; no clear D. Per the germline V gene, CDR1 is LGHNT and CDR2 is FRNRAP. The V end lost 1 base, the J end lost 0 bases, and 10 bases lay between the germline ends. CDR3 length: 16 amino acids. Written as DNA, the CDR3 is TGTGCTAGTGGTTTGGGGAACTTACACTCCTACAATGAGCAGTTCTTC. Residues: CASGLGNLHSYNEQFF.